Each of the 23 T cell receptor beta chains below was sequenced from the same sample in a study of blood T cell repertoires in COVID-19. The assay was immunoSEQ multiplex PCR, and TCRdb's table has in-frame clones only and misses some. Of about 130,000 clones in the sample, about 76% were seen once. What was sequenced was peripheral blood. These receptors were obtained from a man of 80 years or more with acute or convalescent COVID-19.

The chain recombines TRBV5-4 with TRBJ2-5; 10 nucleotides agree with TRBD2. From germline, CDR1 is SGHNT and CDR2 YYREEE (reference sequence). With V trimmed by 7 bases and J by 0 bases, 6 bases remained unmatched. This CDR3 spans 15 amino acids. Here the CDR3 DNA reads TGTGCCAGCCACCCGGGACTAGCGTACCAAGAGACCCAGTACTTC. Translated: CASHPGLAYQETQYF.

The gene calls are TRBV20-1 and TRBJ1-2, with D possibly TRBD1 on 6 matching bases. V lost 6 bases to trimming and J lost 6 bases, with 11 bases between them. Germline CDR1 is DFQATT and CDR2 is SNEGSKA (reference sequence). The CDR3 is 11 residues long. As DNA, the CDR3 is TGCAGTGCCAGGAAGGGGGATGGCTACACCTTC. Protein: CSARKGDGYTF.

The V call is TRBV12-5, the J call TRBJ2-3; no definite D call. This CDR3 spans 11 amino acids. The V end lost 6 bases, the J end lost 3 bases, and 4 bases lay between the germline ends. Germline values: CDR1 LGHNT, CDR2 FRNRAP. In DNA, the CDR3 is TGTGCTAGTGGACAAACAGATACGCAGTATTTT. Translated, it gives CASGQTDTQYF.

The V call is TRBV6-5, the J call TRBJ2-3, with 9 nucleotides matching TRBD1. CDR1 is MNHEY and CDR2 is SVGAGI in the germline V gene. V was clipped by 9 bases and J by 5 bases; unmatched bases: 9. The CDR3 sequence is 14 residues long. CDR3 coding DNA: TGTGCCAGTACTACAGGGGGCTCAATAGATACGCAGTATTTT. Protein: CASTTGGSIDTQYF.

The CDR3 region has the DNA TGTGCCAGTACCTGGGAGAATAGCAATCAGCCCCAGCATTTT. Encoded protein: CASTWENSNQPQHF. The chain joins TRBV6-5 to TRBJ1-5; D remains unclear. CDR3 length: 14 amino acids. V lost 9 bases and J lost 0, with 12 bases in between. The germline gives CDR1 MNHEY, CDR2 SVGAGI.

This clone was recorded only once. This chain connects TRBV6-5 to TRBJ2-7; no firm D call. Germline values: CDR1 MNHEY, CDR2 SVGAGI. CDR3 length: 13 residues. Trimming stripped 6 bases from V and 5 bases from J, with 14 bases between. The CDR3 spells CASSLEYLDEQYF. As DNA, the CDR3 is TGTGCCAGCAGCCTGGAGTATCTGGACGAGCAGTACTTC.

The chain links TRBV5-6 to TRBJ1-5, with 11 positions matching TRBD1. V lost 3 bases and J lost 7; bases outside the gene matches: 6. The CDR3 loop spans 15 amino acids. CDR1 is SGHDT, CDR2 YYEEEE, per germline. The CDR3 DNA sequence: TGTGCCAGCAGCTCGGGACAGGGGGTCAAACAGCCCCAGCATTTT. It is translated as CASSSGQGVKQPQHF.

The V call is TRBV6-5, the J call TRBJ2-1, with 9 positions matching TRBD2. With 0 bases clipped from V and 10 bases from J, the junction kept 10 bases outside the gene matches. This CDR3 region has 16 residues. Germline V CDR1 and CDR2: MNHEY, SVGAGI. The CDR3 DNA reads TGTGCCAGCAGTTACTCCCCTCTGACTAGCGGACGGGAGCAGTTCTTC. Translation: CASSYSPLTSGREQFF.

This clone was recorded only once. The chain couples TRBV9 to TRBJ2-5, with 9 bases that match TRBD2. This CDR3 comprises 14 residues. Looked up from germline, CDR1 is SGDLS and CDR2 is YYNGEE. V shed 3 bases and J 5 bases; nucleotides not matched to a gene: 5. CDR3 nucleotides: TGTGCCAGCAGCGCAGGGACTAGCAGGGAGACCCAGTACTTC. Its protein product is CASSAGTSRETQYF. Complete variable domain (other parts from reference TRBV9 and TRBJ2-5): DSGVTQTPKHLITATGQRVTLRCSPRSGDLSVYWYQQSLDQGLQFLIQYYNGEERAKGNILERFSAQQFPDLHSELNLSSLELGDSALYFCASSAGTSRETQYFGPGTRLLVL.

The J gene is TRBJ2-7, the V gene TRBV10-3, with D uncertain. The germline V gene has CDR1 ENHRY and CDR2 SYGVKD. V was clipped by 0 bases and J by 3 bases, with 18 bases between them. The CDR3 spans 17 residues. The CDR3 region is CAISESNGPPSLYEQYF. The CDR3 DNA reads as TGTGCCATCAGTGAGTCGAATGGGCCTCCGTCCCTCTACGAGCAGTACTTC.

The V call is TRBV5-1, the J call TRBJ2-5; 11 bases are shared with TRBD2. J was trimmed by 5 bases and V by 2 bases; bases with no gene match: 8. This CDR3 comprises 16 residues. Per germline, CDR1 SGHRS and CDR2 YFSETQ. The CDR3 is CASSFFSGGVMETQYF. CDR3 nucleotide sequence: TGCGCCAGCAGCTTCTTTAGCGGGGGGGTTATGGAGACCCAGTACTTC.

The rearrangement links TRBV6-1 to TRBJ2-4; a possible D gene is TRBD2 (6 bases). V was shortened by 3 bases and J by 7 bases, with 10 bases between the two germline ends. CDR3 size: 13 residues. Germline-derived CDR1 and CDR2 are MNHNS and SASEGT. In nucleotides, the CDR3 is TGTGCCAGCAGTGACAGACTAGGGAACATTCAGTACTTC. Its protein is CASSDRLGNIQYF.

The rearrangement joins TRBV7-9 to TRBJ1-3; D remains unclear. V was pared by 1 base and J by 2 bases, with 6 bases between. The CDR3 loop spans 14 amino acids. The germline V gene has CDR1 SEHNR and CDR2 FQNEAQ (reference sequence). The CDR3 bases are TGTGCCAGCAGCTTAGTGTCCGCTGGAAACACCATATATTTT. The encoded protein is CASSLVSAGNTIYF.

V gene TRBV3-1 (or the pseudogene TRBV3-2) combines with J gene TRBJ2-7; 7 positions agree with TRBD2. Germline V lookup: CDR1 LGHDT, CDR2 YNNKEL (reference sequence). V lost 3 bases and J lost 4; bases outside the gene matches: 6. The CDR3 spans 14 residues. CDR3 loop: CASSHRREGYEQYF. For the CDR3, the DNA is TGTGCCAGCAGCCACCGCAGGGAGGGGTACGAGCAGTACTTC.

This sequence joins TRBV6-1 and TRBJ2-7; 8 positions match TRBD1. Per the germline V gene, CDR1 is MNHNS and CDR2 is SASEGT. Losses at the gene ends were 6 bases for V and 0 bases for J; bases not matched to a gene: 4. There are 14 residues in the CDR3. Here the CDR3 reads CASRGQANSYEQYF. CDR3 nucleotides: TGTGCCAGCAGGGGACAGGCGAACTCCTACGAGCAGTACTTC.

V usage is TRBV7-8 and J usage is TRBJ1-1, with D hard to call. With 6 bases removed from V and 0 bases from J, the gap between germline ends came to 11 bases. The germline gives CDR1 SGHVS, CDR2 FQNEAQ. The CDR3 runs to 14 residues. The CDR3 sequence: CASSLPLMNTEAFF. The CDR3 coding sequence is TGTGCCAGCAGTCTTCCACTCATGAACACTGAAGCTTTCTTT.

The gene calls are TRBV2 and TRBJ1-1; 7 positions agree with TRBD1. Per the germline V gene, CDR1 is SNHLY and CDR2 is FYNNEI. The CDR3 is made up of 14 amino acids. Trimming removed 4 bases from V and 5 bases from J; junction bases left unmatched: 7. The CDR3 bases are TGTGCCAGCAGTGGAGACAGGGTGGGAACTGAAGCTTTCTTT. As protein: CASSGDRVGTEAFF.

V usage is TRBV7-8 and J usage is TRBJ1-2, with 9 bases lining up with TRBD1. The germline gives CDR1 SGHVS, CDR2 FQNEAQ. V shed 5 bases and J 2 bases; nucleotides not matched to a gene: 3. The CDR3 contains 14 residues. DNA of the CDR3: TGTGCCAGCAGCAGGGACAGGGCGAACTATGGCTACACCTTC. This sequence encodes CASSRDRANYGYTF.

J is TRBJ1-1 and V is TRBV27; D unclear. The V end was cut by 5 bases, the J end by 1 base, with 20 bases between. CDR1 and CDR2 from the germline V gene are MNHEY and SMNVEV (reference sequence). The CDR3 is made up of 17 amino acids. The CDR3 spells CASSPRKRQEGNTEAFF. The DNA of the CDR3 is TGTGCCAGCAGTCCGCGTAAGCGGCAGGAAGGGAACACTGAAGCTTTCTTT.

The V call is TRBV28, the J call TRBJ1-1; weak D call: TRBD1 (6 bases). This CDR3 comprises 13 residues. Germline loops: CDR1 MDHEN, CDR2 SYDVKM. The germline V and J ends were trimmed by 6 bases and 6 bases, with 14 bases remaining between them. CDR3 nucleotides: TGTGCCAGCAGAGGTTGGGGGCTTGCTGAAGCTTTCTTT. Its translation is CASRGWGLAEAFF.

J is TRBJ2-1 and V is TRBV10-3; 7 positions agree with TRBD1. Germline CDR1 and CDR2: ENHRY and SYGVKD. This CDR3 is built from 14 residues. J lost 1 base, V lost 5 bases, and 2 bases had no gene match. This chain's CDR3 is CAISLGQSYNEQFF. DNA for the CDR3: TGTGCCATCAGTTTGGGACAGTCCTACAATGAGCAGTTCTTC.

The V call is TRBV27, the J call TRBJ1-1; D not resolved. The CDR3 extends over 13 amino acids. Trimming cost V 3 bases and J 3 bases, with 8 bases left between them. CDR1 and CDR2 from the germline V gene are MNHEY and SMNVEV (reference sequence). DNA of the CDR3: TGTGCCAGCAGTTTGATGCGGGACACTGAAGCTTTCTTT. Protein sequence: CASSLMRDTEAFF.

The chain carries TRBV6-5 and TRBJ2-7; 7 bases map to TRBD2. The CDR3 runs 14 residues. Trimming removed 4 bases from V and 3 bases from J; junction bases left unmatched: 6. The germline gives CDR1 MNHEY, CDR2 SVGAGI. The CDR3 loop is CASSSAGRRYEQYF. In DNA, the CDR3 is TGTGCCAGCAGTTCAGCGGGGAGGCGCTACGAGCAGTACTTC.